The present T cell receptor (beta chain) was sequenced within a study of blood T cell repertoires in COVID-19. Study-wide context: The origin of the acute and convalescent COVID-19 samples was the United States, Italy and Spain. In each case, the material was cDNA or gDNA derived from T cells, B-cell-depleted T cells, or PBMCs.

Germline V CDR1 and CDR2: ENHRY, SYGVKD. The V and J ends lost 2 bases and 1 base respectively, with 18 bases between them. This CDR3 has 18 residues. The authors' processing: Nucleated cell number was recorded as an estimate derived from reference gene primer amplification. Clones were read by immunoSEQ multiplex PCR, and TCRdb kept only the in-frame ones, dropping some. The D gene and trimming were derived from the DNA, and the V and J assignments and clone size from that table. Altogether approximately 70,000 clones are present, 88% being singletons, with the ten largest covering 5.1%. Material: peripheral blood. The sequence derives from a human donor in a cohort sampled during active COVID-19. The J gene is TRBJ2-1, the V gene TRBV10-3; a weak D match, TRBD2 (5 bases). The CDR3 here is CAISEPIRRTRSYNEQFF. The DNA for the CDR3 is TGTGCCATCAGTGAGCCAATCCGACGGACTCGTTCCTACAATGAGCAGTTCTTC.